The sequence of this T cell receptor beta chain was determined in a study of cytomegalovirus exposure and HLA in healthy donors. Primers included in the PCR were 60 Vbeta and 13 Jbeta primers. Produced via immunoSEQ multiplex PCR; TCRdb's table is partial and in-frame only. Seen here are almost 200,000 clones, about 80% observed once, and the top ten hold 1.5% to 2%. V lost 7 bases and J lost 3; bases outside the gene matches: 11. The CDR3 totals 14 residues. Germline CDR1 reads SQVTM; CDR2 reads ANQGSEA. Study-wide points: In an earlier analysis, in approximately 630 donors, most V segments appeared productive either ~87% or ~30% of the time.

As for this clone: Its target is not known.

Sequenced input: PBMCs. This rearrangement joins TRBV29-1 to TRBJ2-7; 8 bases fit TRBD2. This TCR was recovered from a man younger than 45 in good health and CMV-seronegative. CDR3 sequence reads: CSATTGTRSYEQYF. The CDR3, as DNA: TGCAGCGCCACCACCGGGACTAGAAGCTACGAGCAGTACTTC.